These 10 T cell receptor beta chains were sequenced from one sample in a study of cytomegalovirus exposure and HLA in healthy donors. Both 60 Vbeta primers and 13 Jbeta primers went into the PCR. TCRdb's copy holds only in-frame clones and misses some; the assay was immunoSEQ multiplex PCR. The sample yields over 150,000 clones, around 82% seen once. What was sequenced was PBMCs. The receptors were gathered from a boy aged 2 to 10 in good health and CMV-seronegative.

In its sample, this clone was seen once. The CDR3 DNA follows: TGTGCCAGCAATAGAGGGACAGGGGATGAAAAACTGTTTTTT. Translating it yields CASNRGTGDEKLFF. The rearrangement joins TRBV6-1 to TRBJ1-4; 10 nucleotides match TRBD1. The CDR3 extends over 14 amino acids. The V segment lost 7 bases and the J segment 6 bases; nucleotides outside the gene matches: 5. Germline V gene lookup returns CDR1 MNHNS and CDR2 SASEGT.

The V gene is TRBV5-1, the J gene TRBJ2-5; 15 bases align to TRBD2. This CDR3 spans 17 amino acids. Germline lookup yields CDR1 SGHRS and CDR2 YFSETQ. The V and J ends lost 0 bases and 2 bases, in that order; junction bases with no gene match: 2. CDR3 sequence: CASSLGGLAGGQETQYF. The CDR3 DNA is TGCGCCAGCAGCTTGGGGGGACTAGCGGGAGGTCAAGAGACCCAGTACTTC.

Here the CDR3 reads CAWAGPRNTIYF. CDR3 bases: TGTGCCTGGGCGGGACCTAGAAACACCATATATTTT. The chain has TRBV30 and TRBJ1-3, with D perhaps TRBD1 (5 bases). Trimming took off 5 bases at V and 5 bases at J, with 10 bases between the two ends. The CDR3 is made up of 12 amino acids. Germline values: CDR1 GTSNPN, CDR2 SVGIG (reference sequence).

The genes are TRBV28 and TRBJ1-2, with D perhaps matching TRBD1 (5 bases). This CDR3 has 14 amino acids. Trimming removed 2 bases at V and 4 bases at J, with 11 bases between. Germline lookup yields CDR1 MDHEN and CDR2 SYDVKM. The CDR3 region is CASSLRGSGYGYTF. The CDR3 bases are TGTGCCAGCAGTTTAAGGGGTAGTGGCTATGGCTACACCTTC.

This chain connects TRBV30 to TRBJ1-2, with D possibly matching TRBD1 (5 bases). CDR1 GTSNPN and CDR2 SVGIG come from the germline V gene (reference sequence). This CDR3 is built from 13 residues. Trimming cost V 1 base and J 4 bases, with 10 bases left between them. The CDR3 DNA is TGTGCCTGGAGTGAGGTCCAGGGCTATGGCTACACCTTC. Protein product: CAWSEVQGYGYTF.

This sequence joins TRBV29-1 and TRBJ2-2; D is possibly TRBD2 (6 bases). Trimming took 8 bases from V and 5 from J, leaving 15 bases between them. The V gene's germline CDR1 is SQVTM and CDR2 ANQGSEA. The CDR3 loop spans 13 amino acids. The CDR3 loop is CSTLVGGTGELFF. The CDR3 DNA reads TGCAGCACTCTCGTTGGGGGGACCGGGGAGCTGTTTTTT.

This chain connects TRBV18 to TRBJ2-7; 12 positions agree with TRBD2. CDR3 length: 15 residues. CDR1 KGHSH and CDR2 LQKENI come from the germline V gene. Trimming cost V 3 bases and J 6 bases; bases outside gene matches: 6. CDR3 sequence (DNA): TGTGCCAGCTCACCTCGGACTAGCGGGAACGGCGAGCAGTACTTC. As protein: CASSPRTSGNGEQYF.

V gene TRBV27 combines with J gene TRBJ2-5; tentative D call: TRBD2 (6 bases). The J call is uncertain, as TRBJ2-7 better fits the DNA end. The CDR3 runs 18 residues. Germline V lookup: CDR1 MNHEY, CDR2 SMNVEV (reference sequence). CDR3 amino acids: CASSLGPIPGERSYEQYF. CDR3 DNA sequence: TGTGCCAGCAGTTTAGGACCAATCCCGGGAGAGAGGTCCTACGAGCAGTACTTC.

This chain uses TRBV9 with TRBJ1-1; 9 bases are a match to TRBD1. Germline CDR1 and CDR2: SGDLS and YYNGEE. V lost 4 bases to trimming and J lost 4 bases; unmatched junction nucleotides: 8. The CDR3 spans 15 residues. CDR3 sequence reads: CASSSLTGGVTEAFF. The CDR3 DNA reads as TGTGCCAGCAGCTCACTGACAGGGGGGGTCACTGAAGCTTTCTTT.

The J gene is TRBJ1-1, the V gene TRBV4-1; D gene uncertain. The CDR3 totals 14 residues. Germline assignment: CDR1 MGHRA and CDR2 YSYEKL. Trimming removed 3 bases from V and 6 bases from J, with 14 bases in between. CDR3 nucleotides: TGCGCCAGCAGCCAGCCGCCCCAGCGGGCTGAAGCTTTCTTT. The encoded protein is CASSQPPQRAEAFF.